These 12 T cell receptor beta chains were all obtained from the same sample, sequenced in a study of blood T cells in healthy people across ages. Combining a sample-barcoded 5' primer with a J-beta primer mix, a second PCR ran for roughly 7 to 12 cycles. TCRdb reprocessed the 5' RACE reads with MiXCR, giving one entry per CDR3 protein. The table has 1.4 million to 1.5 million distinct CDR3 sequences, roughly 40% seen once; the top ten hold 7% to 9%. The sequencing sample was made of blood. These receptors came from a woman under 30 in good health.

The chain has TRBV5-1 and TRBJ2-3, with D perhaps TRBD1 (6 bases). The germline CDR1 and CDR2 sequences are SGHRS and YFSETQ. Trimming shortened V by 4 bases and J by 4 bases, and 10 bases separated the two germline ends. The CDR3 loop spans 13 amino acids. Here the CDR3 reads CASSLRQADTQYF. CDR3 coding DNA: TGCGCCAGCAGCCTGAGACAGGCAGATACGCAGTATTTT. Filled out from reference TRBV5-1 and TRBJ2-3, the complete variable domain reads KAGVTQTPRYLIKTRGQQVTLSCSPISGHRSVSWYQQTPGQGLQFLFEYFSETQRNKGNFPGRFSGRQFSNSRSEMNVSTLELGDSALYLCASSLRQADTQYFGPGTRLTVL.

This clonotype has a handful of counts. V usage is TRBV12-3 or TRBV12-4 and J usage is TRBJ2-7; D is unresolved. This CDR3 spans 10 amino acids. The V gene lost 3 bases and the J gene lost 9 bases, with 6 bases spanning the gap. This chain's CDR3 is CASSLMGQYF. As DNA, the CDR3 is TGTGCCAGCAGTTTGATGGGGCAGTACTTC.

The chain has TRBV7-9 and TRBJ2-7; possibly TRBD1 or TRBD2 for D (5 bases each). CDR1 and CDR2 (germline): SEHNR, FQNEAQ (reference sequence). V lost 3 bases, J lost 2 bases, and 14 bases lay in between. This CDR3 has 15 residues. The CDR3 loop reads CASSLTGTVTYEQYF. For the CDR3, the DNA is TGTGCCAGCAGCTTGACGGGGACGGTAACCTACGAGCAGTACTTC.

This chain links TRBV5-1 with TRBJ2-1; 8 bases fit TRBD1. CDR1 is SGHRS, CDR2 YFSETQ, per germline. J gave up 0 bases and V 7 bases, and 3 bases lay outside the gene matches. This CDR3 has 14 residues. The CDR3 here is CASWTGSSYNEQFF. The CDR3 DNA is TGCGCCAGCTGGACAGGGAGCTCCTACAATGAGCAGTTCTTC.

In this sample, this clonotype turned up a few times. The V and J genes are TRBV4-1 and TRBJ2-3; maybe TRBD2 (5 bases). This CDR3 spans 19 amino acids. V lost 1 base and J lost 4, with 24 bases in between. From germline, CDR1 is MGHRA and CDR2 YSYEKL. The CDR3 here is CASSQVGLSNHWGADTQYF. As DNA, the CDR3 is TGCGCCAGCAGCCAAGTAGGGCTCTCGAATCACTGGGGAGCAGATACGCAGTATTTT.

The rearrangement links TRBV6-6 to TRBJ2-7; D remains ambiguous. Germline values: CDR1 MNHNY, CDR2 SVGAGI (reference sequence). The length of the CDR3 is 14 residues. Between the trimmed V and J ends, which lost 3 bases and 0 bases, there was a span of 9 bases. CDR3 sequence: CASSYVDSSYEQYF. For the CDR3, the DNA is TGTGCCAGCAGTTATGTAGATAGCTCCTACGAGCAGTACTTC.

The rearrangement uses TRBV20-1 and TRBJ2-3; D not certain. V lost 8 bases and J lost 1, with 13 bases in between. The germline CDR1 and CDR2 sequences are DFQATT and SNEGSKA (reference sequence). There are 13 residues in the CDR3. CDR3 sequence reads: CSTLAPGTDTQYF. CDR3 DNA: TGCAGTACCCTGGCACCCGGCACAGATACGCAGTATTTT.

The rearrangement links TRBV7-8 to TRBJ1-2; 9 nucleotides match TRBD1. J gave up 4 bases and V 5 bases, and 5 bases lay outside the gene matches. This CDR3 is 14 amino acids long. In germline, CDR1 is SGHVS, CDR2 FQNEAQ. The CDR3 DNA reads as TGTGCCAGCAGCAACGGGACAGGGCGCTATGGCTACACCTTC. Translation: CASSNGTGRYGYTF.

The gene calls are TRBV5-1 and TRBJ2-4; D is perhaps TRBD2 (5 bases). The DNA matches TRBJ2-7 better at its end, which makes the J call doubtful. CDR3 length: 14 amino acids. The germline V gene encodes CDR1 SGHRS and CDR2 YFSETQ. CDR3 region: CASSLRSAAYEQYF. The CDR3 DNA is TGCGCCAGCAGCTTAAGATCAGCGGCATACGAGCAGTACTTC.

The table lists this clonotype with a few counts. The chain couples TRBV4-1 to TRBJ2-7; D tentatively fits TRBD1 or TRBD2 (5 bases each). V lost 2 bases and J lost 2, with 16 bases in between. CDR1 is MGHRA, CDR2 YSYEKL, per germline. This CDR3 spans 16 amino acids. This CDR3 reads CASSQQRRDGAYEQYF. CDR3 coding DNA: TGCGCCAGCAGCCAACAGCGCCGGGACGGAGCCTACGAGCAGTACTTC.

The V and J genes are TRBV14 and TRBJ2-7; D unresolved. CDR1 and CDR2 from the germline V gene are SGHDN and FVKESK. CDR3 length equals 15 residues. V lost 1 base and J lost 1, with 11 bases in between. This chain's CDR3 is CASSQGLSPSYEQYF. The DNA for the CDR3 is TGTGCCAGCAGCCAAGGGCTCTCACCATCCTACGAGCAGTACTTC.

The genes are TRBV29-1 and TRBJ2-3; 7 bases align to TRBD2. With V trimmed by 5 bases and J by 0 bases, 11 bases remained unmatched. CDR3 size: 16 residues. Germline CDR1 SQVTM, CDR2 ANQGSEA. The CDR3 region is CSVSGASGASTDTQYF. The CDR3 bases are TGCAGCGTTAGTGGTGCTAGCGGAGCGAGCACAGATACGCAGTATTTT.